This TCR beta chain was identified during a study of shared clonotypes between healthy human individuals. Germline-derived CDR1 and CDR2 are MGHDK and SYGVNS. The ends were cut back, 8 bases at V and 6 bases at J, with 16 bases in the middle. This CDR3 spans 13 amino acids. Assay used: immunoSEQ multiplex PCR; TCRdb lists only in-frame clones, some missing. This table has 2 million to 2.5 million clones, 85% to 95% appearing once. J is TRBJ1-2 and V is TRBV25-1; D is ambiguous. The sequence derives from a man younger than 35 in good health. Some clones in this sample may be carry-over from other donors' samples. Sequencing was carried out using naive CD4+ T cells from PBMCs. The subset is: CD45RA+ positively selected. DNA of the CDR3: TGTGCCAGCCAAAGTGGCGGGCGGGATGGCTACACCTTC. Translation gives CASQSGGRDGYTF.